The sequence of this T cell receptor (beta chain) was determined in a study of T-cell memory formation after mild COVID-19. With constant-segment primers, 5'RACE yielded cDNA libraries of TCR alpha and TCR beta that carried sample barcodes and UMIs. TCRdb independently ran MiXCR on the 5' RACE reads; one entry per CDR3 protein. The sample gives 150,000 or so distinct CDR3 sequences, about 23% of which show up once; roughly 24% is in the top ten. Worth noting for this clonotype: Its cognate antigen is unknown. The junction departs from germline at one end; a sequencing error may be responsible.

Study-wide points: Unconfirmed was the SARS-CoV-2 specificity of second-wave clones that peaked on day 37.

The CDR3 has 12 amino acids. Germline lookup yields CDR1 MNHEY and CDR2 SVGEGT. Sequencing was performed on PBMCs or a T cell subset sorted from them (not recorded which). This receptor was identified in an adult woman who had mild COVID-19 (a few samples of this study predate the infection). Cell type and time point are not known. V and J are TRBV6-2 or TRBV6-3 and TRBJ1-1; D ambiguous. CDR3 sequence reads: CASSHSGSEAFF. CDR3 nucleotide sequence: TGTGCCAGCAGTCACTCTGGGTCTGAAGCTTTCTTT.